The T cell receptor (beta chain) described here comes from a study of T cells in localized non-small cell lung cancer. V lost 1 base, J lost 5 bases, and 14 bases stayed unmatched. Germline V gene lookup returns CDR1 LNHNV and CDR2 YYDKDF (reference sequence). This CDR3 spans 19 amino acids. The table lists this clone with a few counts. The antigen is unknown. Study outcomes and limitations: Tumor showed lower T cell clonality than uninvolved adjacent lung, where it was highest. Turning up in adjacent lung were a median around 58 of the top 100 tumor clones. An association was observed between higher blood T cell density and longer overall survival.

Clones were sequenced by immunoSEQ multiplex PCR, and TCRdb holds only the in-frame ones, with some missing. The data contain about 2,200 clones, around 20% of them singletons. The chain combines TRBV15 with TRBJ2-2, with 9 bases fitting TRBD2. The source of this sequence is a man aged 35 to 70 with stage I squamous cell lung carcinoma. The sample consisted of normal lung tissue next to the tumor, taken before any cancer treatment. Written as DNA, the CDR3 is TGTGCCACCAGCAGAGTAAATAGGGTAGCGGGAGTGAAGACCGGGGAGCTGTTTTTT. It specifies CATSRVNRVAGVKTGELFF. The variable domain in full, with the rest retrieved from reference TRBV15 and TRBJ2-2, is DAMVIQNPRYQVTQFGKPVTLSCSQTLNHNVMYWYQQKSSQAPKLLFHYYDKDFNNEADTPDNFQSRRPNTSFCFLDIRSPGLGDTAMYLCATSRVNRVAGVKTGELFFGEGSRLTVL.